This T cell receptor (beta chain) was profiled in a study of T cell repertoires in cytomegalovirus infection. Study context: Indications of both CMV infection and matching HLA type were provided by public TCR beta signatures. Study-level points and caveats: Using cumulative public TCR beta family frequency, the authors identified those who carried CMV together with the relevant HLA.

Via MiXCR, TCRdb re-called the reads, giving one row per CDR3 protein. The sample holds around 800,000 distinct CDR3 sequences, 30% to 35% seen once. With regard to this clonotype: Its antigen is as yet unknown.

There are 16 residues in the CDR3. With 0 bases clipped from V and 1 base from J, the junction kept 4 bases outside the gene matches. Germline loops: CDR1 SGDLS, CDR2 YYNGEE. Here the sequenced sample was cultured CD8+ T cells from PBMCs, taken from culture after CMV antigen stimulation. The clonotype comes from a human donor in good health (CMV status not recorded). Some clones in this sample may be carry-over from other donors' samples. The chain couples TRBV9 to TRBJ2-1; 7 bases are a match to TRBD2. The CDR3 coding sequence is TGTGCCAGCAGCGTAGCTGTAGCGGGTTCCTACAATGAGCAGTTCTTC. Encoded protein: CASSVAVAGSYNEQFF.